This TCR beta chain was documented in a study of CD8 T cells in Susac syndrome. V was trimmed by 6 bases and J by 0 bases, leaving 15 bases between them. This CDR3 comprises 17 residues. Random hexamers were used to reverse transcribe an amount of roughly 0.5 to 1 ug RNA. With immunoSEQ multiplex PCR, TCR beta CDR3 was amplified across 54 Vbeta and 13 Jbeta. TCRdb re-called the immunoSEQ multiplex PCR reads through MiXCR, storing one row per CDR3 protein. This sample has more than 110,000 distinct CDR3 sequences, with approximately 95% found just once. This TCR was recovered from a human donor with Susac syndrome. The chain couples TRBV12-3 or TRBV12-4 to TRBJ2-6; weak D call: TRBD2 (7 bases). Sequenced: CD4+ T cells from PBMCs. The CDR3: CASSEGGSSSGANVLTF. CDR3 sequence (DNA): TGTGCCAGCAGCGAGGGGGGGTCTAGCTCTGGGGCCAACGTCCTGACTTTC.